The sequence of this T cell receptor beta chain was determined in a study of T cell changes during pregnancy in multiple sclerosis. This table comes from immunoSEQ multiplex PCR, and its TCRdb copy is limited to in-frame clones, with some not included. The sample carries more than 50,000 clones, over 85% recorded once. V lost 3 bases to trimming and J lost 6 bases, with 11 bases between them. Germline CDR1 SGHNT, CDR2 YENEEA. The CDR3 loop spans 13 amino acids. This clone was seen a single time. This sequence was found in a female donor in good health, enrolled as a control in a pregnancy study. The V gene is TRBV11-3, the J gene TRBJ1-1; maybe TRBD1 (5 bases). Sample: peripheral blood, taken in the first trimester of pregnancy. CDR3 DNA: TGTGCCAGCAGCTTCCAGGGTAATGCTGAAGCTTTCTTT. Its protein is CASSFQGNAEAFF.